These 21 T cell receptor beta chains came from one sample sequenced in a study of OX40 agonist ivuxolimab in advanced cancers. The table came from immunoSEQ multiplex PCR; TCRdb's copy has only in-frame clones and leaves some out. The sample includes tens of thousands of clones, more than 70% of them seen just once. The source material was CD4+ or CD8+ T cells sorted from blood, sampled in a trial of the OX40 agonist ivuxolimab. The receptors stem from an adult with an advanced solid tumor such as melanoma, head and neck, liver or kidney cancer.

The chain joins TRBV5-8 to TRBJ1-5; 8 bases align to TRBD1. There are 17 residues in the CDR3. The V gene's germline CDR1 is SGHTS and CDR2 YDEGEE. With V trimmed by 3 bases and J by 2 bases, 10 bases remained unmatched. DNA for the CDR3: TGTGCCAGCAGCTCTGGACTCACGGGACAGGGCAATCAGCCCCAGCATTTT. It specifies CASSSGLTGQGNQPQHF.

In DNA, the CDR3 is TGTGCCAGCAGTGAAGGGTTAGCGGGCTCCCAGGAGCAGTACTTC. Its translation: CASSEGLAGSQEQYF. The gene calls are TRBV6-1 and TRBJ2-7, with 7 positions matching TRBD2. In germline, CDR1 is MNHNS, CDR2 SASEGT. This CDR3 comprises 15 residues. Trimming removed 1 base from V and 7 bases from J; junction bases left unmatched: 10.

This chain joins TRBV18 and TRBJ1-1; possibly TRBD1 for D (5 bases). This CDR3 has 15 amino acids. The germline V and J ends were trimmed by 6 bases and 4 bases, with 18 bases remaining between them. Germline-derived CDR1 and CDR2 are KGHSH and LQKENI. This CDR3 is CASSFSGTPGTEAFF. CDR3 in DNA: TGTGCCAGCTCGTTTTCCGGGACCCCCGGCACTGAAGCTTTCTTT.

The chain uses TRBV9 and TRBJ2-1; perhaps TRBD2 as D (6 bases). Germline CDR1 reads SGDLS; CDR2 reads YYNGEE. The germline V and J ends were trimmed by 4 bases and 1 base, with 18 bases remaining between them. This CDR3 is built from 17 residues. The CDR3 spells CASSTVGRLGSYNEQFF. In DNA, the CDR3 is TGTGCCAGCAGCACTGTAGGGCGACTAGGGTCCTACAATGAGCAGTTCTTC. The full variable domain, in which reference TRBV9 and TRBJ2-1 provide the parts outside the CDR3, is DSGVTQTPKHLITATGQRVTLRCSPRSGDLSVYWYQQSLDQGLQFLIQYYNGEERAKGNILERFSAQQFPDLHSELNLSSLELGDSALYFCASSTVGRLGSYNEQFFGPGTRLTVL.

The CDR3, as DNA: TGTGCCAGCAGTGAGGAGGAGGCTACGCAGTATTTT. This sequence encodes CASSEEEATQYF. The chain carries TRBV6-1 and TRBJ2-3; the D gene is possibly TRBD2 (5 bases). Trimming left V 3 bases short and J 8 bases short, with 9 bases between. The CDR3 has 12 residues. Germline loops: CDR1 MNHNS, CDR2 SASEGT.

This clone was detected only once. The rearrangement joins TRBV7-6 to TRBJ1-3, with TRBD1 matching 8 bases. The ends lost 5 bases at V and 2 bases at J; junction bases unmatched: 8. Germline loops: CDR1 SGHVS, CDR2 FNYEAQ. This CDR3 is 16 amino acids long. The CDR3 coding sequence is TGTGCCAGCAGCGTCGGGACAGGAGGTCCTGGAAACACCATATATTTT. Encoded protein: CASSVGTGGPGNTIYF.

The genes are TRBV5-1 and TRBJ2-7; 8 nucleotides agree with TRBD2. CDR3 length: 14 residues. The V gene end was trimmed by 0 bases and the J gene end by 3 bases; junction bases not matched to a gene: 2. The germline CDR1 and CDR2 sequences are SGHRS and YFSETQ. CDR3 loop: CASSLALAGYEQYF. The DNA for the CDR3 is TGCGCCAGCAGCTTGGCGCTAGCGGGCTACGAGCAGTACTTC.

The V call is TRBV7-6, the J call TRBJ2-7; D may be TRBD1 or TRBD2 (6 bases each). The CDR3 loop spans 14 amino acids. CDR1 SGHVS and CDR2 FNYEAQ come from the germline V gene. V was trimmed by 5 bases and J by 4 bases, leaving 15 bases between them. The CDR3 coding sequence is TGTGCCAGCAGCCGCGGGACAACGATTTACGAGCAGTACTTC. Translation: CASSRGTTIYEQYF.

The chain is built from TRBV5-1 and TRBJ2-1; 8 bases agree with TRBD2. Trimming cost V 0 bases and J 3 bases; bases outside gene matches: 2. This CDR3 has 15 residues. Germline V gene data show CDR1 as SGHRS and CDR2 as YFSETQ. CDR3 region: CASSLGGGFYNEQFF. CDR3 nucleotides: TGCGCCAGCAGCTTGGGCGGGGGGTTCTACAATGAGCAGTTCTTC. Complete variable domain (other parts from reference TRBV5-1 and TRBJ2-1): KAGVTQTPRYLIKTRGQQVTLSCSPISGHRSVSWYQQTPGQGLQFLFEYFSETQRNKGNFPGRFSGRQFSNSRSEMNVSTLELGDSALYLCASSLGGGFYNEQFFGPGTRLTVL.

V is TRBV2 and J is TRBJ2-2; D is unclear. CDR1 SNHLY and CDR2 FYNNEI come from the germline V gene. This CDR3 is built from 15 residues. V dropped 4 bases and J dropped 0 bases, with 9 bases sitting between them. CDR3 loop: CASSVKQTNTGELFF. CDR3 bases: TGTGCCAGCAGTGTAAAGCAGACGAACACCGGGGAGCTGTTTTTT.

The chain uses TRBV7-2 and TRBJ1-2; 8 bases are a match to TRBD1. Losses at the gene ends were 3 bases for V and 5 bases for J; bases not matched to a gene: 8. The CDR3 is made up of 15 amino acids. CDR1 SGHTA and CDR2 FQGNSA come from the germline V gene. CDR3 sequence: CASSFGTGTSYGYTF. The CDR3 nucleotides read TGTGCCAGCAGCTTTGGGACAGGCACCTCTTATGGCTACACCTTC. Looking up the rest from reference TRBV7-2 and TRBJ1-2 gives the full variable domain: GAGVSQSPSNKVTEKGKDVELRCDPISGHTALYWYRQSLGQGLEFLIYFQGNSAPDKSGLPSDRFSAERTGGSVSTLTIQRTQQEDSAVYLCASSFGTGTSYGYTFGSGTRLTVV.

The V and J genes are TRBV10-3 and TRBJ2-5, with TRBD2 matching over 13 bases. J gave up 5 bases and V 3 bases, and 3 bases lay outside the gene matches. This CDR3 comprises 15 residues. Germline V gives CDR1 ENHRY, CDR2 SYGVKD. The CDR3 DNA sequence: TGTGCCATCAGTGACGGGACTAGCGGGGTGGAGACCCAGTACTTC. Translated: CAISDGTSGVETQYF.

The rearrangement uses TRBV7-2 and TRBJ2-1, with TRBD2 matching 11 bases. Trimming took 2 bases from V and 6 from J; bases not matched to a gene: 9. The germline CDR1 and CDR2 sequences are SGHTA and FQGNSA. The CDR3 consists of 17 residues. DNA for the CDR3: TGTGCCAGCAGCTTAACGGCTAGCGGGGGGACCGCCAATGAGCAGTTCTTC. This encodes CASSLTASGGTANEQFF.

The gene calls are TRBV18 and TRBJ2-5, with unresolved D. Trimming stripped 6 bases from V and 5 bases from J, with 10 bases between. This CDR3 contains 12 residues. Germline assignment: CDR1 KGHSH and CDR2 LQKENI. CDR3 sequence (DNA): TGTGCCAGCTCCCTGGGGATGGAGACCCAGTACTTC. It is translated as CASSLGMETQYF.

The CDR3 nucleotides read TGCGCCAGCAGCTTGGAAGGGCGCCCCTATAATTCACCCCTCCACTTT. Protein product: CASSLEGRPYNSPLHF. The chain links TRBV5-1 to TRBJ1-6; D uncertain. V gave up 0 bases and J gave up 2 bases, with 9 bases separating them. Germline loops: CDR1 SGHRS, CDR2 YFSETQ. This CDR3 comprises 16 residues.

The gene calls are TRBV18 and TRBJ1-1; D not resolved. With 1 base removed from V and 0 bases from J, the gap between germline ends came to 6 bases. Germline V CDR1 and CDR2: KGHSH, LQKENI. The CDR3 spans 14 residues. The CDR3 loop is CASSPQSMNTEAFF. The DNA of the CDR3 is TGTGCCAGCTCACCACAGAGTATGAACACTGAAGCTTTCTTT.

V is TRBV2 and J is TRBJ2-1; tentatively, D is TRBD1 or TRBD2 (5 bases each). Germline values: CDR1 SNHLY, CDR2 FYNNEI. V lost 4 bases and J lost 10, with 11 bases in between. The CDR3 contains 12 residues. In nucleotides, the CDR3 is TGTGCCAGCAGTGGTGGGGGAATAGAGCAGTTCTTC. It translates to CASSGGGIEQFF.

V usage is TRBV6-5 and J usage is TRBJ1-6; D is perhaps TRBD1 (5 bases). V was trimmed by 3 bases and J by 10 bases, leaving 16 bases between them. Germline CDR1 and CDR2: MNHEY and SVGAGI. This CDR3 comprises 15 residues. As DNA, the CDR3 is TGTGCCAGCAGTTATAATTTGCCAGGGCCGTCACCCCTCCACTTT. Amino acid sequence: CASSYNLPGPSPLHF.

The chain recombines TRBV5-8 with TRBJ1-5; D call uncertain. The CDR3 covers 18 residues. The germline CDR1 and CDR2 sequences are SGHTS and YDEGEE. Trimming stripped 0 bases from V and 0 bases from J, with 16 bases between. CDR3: CASSLAVGAMGSNQPQHF. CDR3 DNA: TGTGCCAGCAGCTTGGCCGTGGGAGCGATGGGTAGCAATCAGCCCCAGCATTTT.

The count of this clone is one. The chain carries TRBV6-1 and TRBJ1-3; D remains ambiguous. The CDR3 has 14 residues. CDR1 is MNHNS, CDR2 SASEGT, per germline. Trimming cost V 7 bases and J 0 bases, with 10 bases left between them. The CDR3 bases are TGTGCCAGCATTTTAGTGAACTCTGGAAACACCATATATTTT. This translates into CASILVNSGNTIYF.

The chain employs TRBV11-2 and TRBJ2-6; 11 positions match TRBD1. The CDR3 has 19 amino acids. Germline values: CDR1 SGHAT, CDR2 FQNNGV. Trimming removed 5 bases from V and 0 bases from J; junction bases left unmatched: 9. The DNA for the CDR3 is TGTGCCAGCAGCCCCGGGACAGGGGGTTACATCTCTGGGGCCAACGTCCTGACTTTC. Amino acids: CASSPGTGGYISGANVLTF.